This T cell receptor beta chain was captured in a study of blood T cell repertoires in COVID-19. At the level of the study: Samples of COVID-19 (acute and convalescent) were obtained from the United States, Italy and Spain.

The CDR3 is 15 amino acids. CDR1 SGHVS and CDR2 FNYEAQ come from the germline V gene. V was cut by 5 bases and J by 5 bases, with 18 bases left in between. Per the authors' pipeline: Amplification of reference gene primers provided the estimated nucleated cell counts. TCRdb's table, derived via immunoSEQ multiplex PCR, lists solely in-frame clones and lacks some. D and trimming come from the DNA, and the V and J calls and clone size come from that table. The sample holds 210,000 or so clones, over 80% seen once. Source material: peripheral blood. The receptor was isolated from a woman in her 30s with COVID-19, enrolled during active disease. The chain employs TRBV7-6 and TRBJ2-5, with D perhaps TRBD1 (6 bases). The CDR3 DNA reads as TGTGCCAGCAGCCGTACCCGCTCCCAGGGGGAGACCCAGTACTTC. Protein: CASSRTRSQGETQYF.